The source of this TCR beta chain is a study of blood T cell repertoires in COVID-19. Study in general: Sites in the United States, Italy and Spain provided acute and convalescent COVID-19 samples.

The repertoire was sequenced with immunoSEQ multiplex PCR; TCRdb's copy has only in-frame clones and lacks some. The table lists fewer than 250,000 clones, about 88% of them singletons. The CDR3 is made up of 15 amino acids. The germline V gene has CDR1 SNHLY and CDR2 FYNNEI. V was pared by 1 base and J by 4 bases, with 13 bases between. This clone has a handful of counts. Sequencing was done on a sample of peripheral blood. This sequence originates from a woman aged 40 to 50 who had recovered from COVID-19. The rearrangement uses TRBV2 and TRBJ1-2; perhaps TRBD1 as D (6 bases). CDR3 nucleotides: TGTGCCAGCAGTGAAGACAGGGTCGCTATCTATGGCTACACCTTC. As protein: CASSEDRVAIYGYTF.